The clone carrying this T cell receptor (beta chain) occurred a few times. Its antigen remains unidentified. These data come from a study of CD8+ T cells in alopecia areata. For the study at large: Treatment of the treated patients consisted of oral tofacitinib, 5 to 10 mg twice daily. The share of scalp area affected provided the severity score for treated patients.

Per germline, CDR1 SGHRS and CDR2 YFSETQ. V lost 4 bases, J lost 9 bases, and 13 bases stayed unmatched. The CDR3 is 15 amino acids. Treatment of the sample: oral pan-JAK inhibitor, 5-10 mg twice daily. Peripheral blood, together with lesional scalp punch biopsies, was collected from alopecia areata patients. General observations from the study: Scalp samples also yield sequences from resident alphabeta T cells of normal skin.

cDNA prepared by RNA extraction and subsequent reverse transcription served as the template for sequencing. Method: immunoSEQ multiplex PCR; TCRdb's copy keeps in-frame clones and lacks some. The repertoire holds around 190,000 clones, with more than 55% as singletons. The chain recombines TRBV5-1 with TRBJ2-1; 7 positions agree with TRBD2. This receptor was taken from a human donor with alopecia areata. Specimen: CD4+ T cells sorted from blood, collected at approximately week 49, from a patient treated with tofacitinib. The CDR3 region is CASSPRAGYLGEQFF. The CDR3 DNA follows: TGCGCCAGCAGCCCGAGAGCGGGGTATTTGGGTGAGCAGTTCTTC.